This is a list of T cell receptor beta chains from one sample in a study of CD8 T cells in Susac syndrome. TCRdb fed the immunoSEQ multiplex PCR reads into MiXCR, producing one record per CDR3 protein. This sample yields about 140,000 distinct CDR3 sequences, of which about 95% are seen a single time; approximately 0.11% belongs to the top ten. Sequenced input: CD4+ T cells from PBMCs. The receptors were gathered from a human donor with multiple sclerosis. CDR3s include the opening cysteine and the closing phenylalanine or tryptophan. The D gene is left open where the match is weak.

j_gene: TRBJ2-3; v_gene: TRBV9; d_gene: .; CDR3aa: CASSARRGPTDTQYF
j_gene: TRBJ1-5; v_gene: TRBV7-8; d_gene: .; CDR3aa: CASSLEPEEPQHF
j_gene: TRBJ1-2; v_gene: TRBV12-3/TRBV12-4; d_gene: .; CDR3aa: CASSLEGDYGYTF
j_gene: TRBJ2-1; v_gene: TRBV14; d_gene: .; CDR3aa: CASSQSYNEQFF
j_gene: TRBJ1-5; v_gene: TRBV28; d_gene: .; CDR3aa: CASSLRGPLNQPQHF
j_gene: TRBJ2-3; v_gene: TRBV3-1; d_gene: TRBD2; CDR3aa: CASSQDTSGTAQYF
j_gene: TRBJ1-5; v_gene: TRBV19; d_gene: .; CDR3aa: CASKGETNLAKQPQHF
j_gene: TRBJ1-5; v_gene: TRBV7-9; d_gene: .; CDR3aa: CASSPWVGTGSSAWHF
j_gene: TRBJ1-4; v_gene: TRBV4-3; d_gene: .; CDR3aa: CASSQGRPTNEKLFF
j_gene: TRBJ2-7; v_gene: TRBV30; d_gene: .; CDR3aa: CAWSQRVREQYF
j_gene: TRBJ2-5; v_gene: TRBV28; d_gene: .; CDR3aa: CASSLGGGETQYF
j_gene: TRBJ2-7; v_gene: TRBV20-1; d_gene: TRBD1; CDR3aa: CSAMRDRTYEQYF
j_gene: TRBJ1-1; v_gene: TRBV2; d_gene: .; CDR3aa: CASTDPAEAFF
j_gene: TRBJ1-4; v_gene: TRBV7-9; d_gene: .; CDR3aa: CASSSGTLGEKLFF
j_gene: TRBJ1-3; v_gene: TRBV28; d_gene: TRBD1; CDR3aa: CASSLIQGATSGNTIYF
j_gene: TRBJ2-3; v_gene: TRBV30; d_gene: .; CDR3aa: CAWSSGDTQYF
j_gene: TRBJ2-5; v_gene: TRBV5-1; d_gene: .; CDR3aa: CASTVQGGWIETQYF
j_gene: TRBJ1-1; v_gene: TRBV6-2/TRBV6-3; d_gene: TRBD1; CDR3aa: CASGQGTEAFF
j_gene: TRBJ2-1; v_gene: TRBV9; d_gene: TRBD2; CDR3aa: CASSVGSSGRSNEQFF
j_gene: TRBJ1-5; v_gene: TRBV29-1; d_gene: .; CDR3aa: CSVKVDSNFNQPQHF
j_gene: TRBJ1-2; v_gene: TRBV20-1; d_gene: .; CDR3aa: CSANPRDTTNYGYTF
j_gene: TRBJ2-1; v_gene: TRBV9; d_gene: TRBD1; CDR3aa: CASSVGGGDLDEQFF
j_gene: TRBJ2-1; v_gene: TRBV7-2; d_gene: .; CDR3aa: CASSKEYNEQFF
j_gene: TRBJ2-7; v_gene: TRBV20-1; d_gene: .; CDR3aa: CSAQRGALFEQYF
j_gene: TRBJ2-5; v_gene: TRBV3-1; d_gene: TRBD2; CDR3aa: CASSQPSGRAGLSETQYF
j_gene: TRBJ2-7; v_gene: TRBV19; d_gene: TRBD2; CDR3aa: CASSKEREWDEQYF
j_gene: TRBJ2-2; v_gene: TRBV20-1; d_gene: TRBD2; CDR3aa: CSARARLASTGELFF
j_gene: TRBJ2-5; v_gene: TRBV20-1; d_gene: .; CDR3aa: CSAGYGGAQYF
j_gene: TRBJ2-1; v_gene: TRBV10-3; d_gene: .; CDR3aa: CAISESYLGQDEQFF
j_gene: TRBJ2-7; v_gene: TRBV5-1; d_gene: .; CDR3aa: CASSFDSSLLEQYF
j_gene: TRBJ2-1; v_gene: TRBV20-1; d_gene: TRBD2; CDR3aa: CSASLTSGLAQFF
j_gene: TRBJ2-7; v_gene: TRBV7-3; d_gene: .; CDR3aa: CASSLRGGPVDEQYF
j_gene: TRBJ2-3; v_gene: TRBV19; d_gene: .; CDR3aa: CASRRPSTDTQYF
j_gene: TRBJ2-5; v_gene: TRBV20-1; d_gene: .; CDR3aa: CSARDPRAGVQETQYF
j_gene: TRBJ1-3; v_gene: TRBV3-1; d_gene: TRBD1; CDR3aa: CASSHGQGAGGNTIYF
j_gene: TRBJ2-3; v_gene: TRBV5-6; d_gene: .; CDR3aa: CASSLEGGRRGDTQYF
j_gene: TRBJ1-2; v_gene: TRBV15; d_gene: TRBD1; CDR3aa: CATSRRGQAGGYTF
j_gene: TRBJ2-6; v_gene: TRBV5-1; d_gene: .; CDR3aa: CASSSDGARANVLTF
j_gene: TRBJ1-6; v_gene: TRBV20-1; d_gene: .; CDR3aa: CSATRGRNSPLHF
j_gene: TRBJ1-5; v_gene: TRBV7-8; d_gene: .; CDR3aa: CASSLRGDSNQPQHF
j_gene: TRBJ1-1; v_gene: TRBV29-1; d_gene: TRBD1; CDR3aa: CSVDETGENTEAFF
j_gene: TRBJ2-2; v_gene: TRBV29-1; d_gene: TRBD2; CDR3aa: CSASGRRTGELFF
j_gene: TRBJ2-7; v_gene: TRBV28; d_gene: .; CDR3aa: CASSLGPLGYEQYF
j_gene: TRBJ2-3; v_gene: TRBV7-9; d_gene: TRBD1; CDR3aa: CASSLGDRADTQYF